The rows below give T cell receptor beta chains drawn from one sample of a study of blood T cell repertoires in COVID-19. Libraries were prepared by immunoSEQ multiplex PCR; TCRdb keeps only in-frame clonotypes and omits some of them. There are about 220,000 clones in the sample; roughly 80% occur only once, and approximately 2.9% lies in the top ten. Sequencing was carried out using peripheral blood. The receptors were sampled from a woman aged 25 to 39 who had recovered from COVID-19. The CDR3 runs from the conserved cysteine through the conserved F or W. The D gene is left open where the match is weak. Rows give clone size only sometimes, using once, few, many, or a class for an expanded clone.

TRBD1 . TRBJ1-6 TRBV6-1 17 TGTGCCAGCAGTGAAGTTGGGACAGGGGGCGGGAATTCACCCCTCCACTTT CASSEVGTGGGNSPLHF
TRBD1 . TRBJ1-2 TRBV6-1 15 TGTGCCAGCAGTGAAGCGTGGGGACAGGTCTATGGCTACACCTTC CASSEAWGQVYGYTF
TRBD1 . TRBJ2-5 TRBV11-1 15 TGTGCCAGCAGCTTAGCCTCGCACAGGGGTCGGACCCAGTACTTC CASSLASHRGRTQYF
. few TRBJ1-2 TRBV9 15 TGTGCCAGCAGCGTAGACCAGGGTTACGGCTATGGCTACACCTTC CASSVDQGYGYGYTF
. once TRBJ1-1 TRBV12-3/TRBV12-4 13 TGTGCCAGCAGTTTCTCCCCGGGCACTGAAGCTTTCTTT CASSFSPGTEAFF
TRBD1 . TRBJ1-5 TRBV27 17 TGTGCCAGCAGTTTAATGGACCGGACAGGGAGCAATCAGCCCCAGCATTTT CASSLMDRTGSNQPQHF
TRBD2 . TRBJ2-3 TRBV27 16 TGTGCCAGCAGTTGGGCGGGAGGGTATAGCACAGATACGCAGTATTTT CASSWAGGYSTDTQYF
TRBD1 . TRBJ2-7 TRBV30 12 TGTGCCTGGAGTGTGGACAGGGACGAGCAGTACTTC CAWSVDRDEQYF
. few TRBJ1-5 TRBV10-3 13 TGTGCCATCAGTGAAAGTGGAGGACAGCCCCAGCATTTT CAISESGGQPQHF
TRBD2 . TRBJ2-5 TRBV7-2 16 TGTGCCAGCAGCTTAGGGAGCGGCACGGGAGGGGAGACCCAGTACTTC CASSLGSGTGGETQYF
. . TRBJ2-7 TRBV6-2/TRBV6-3 14 TGTGCCAGCAGCGGACTGTCGCCCTCCTACGAGCAGTACTTC CASSGLSPSYEQYF
. once TRBJ2-1 TRBV28 11 TGTGCCAGCAGTTTTTTCCTTGAGCAGTTCTTC CASSFFLEQFF
. . TRBJ1-2 TRBV19 12 TGTGCCAGCGGTGCAGGGAACTATGGCTACACCTTC CASGAGNYGYTF
. . TRBJ1-6 TRBV10-3 14 TGTGCCACTACTCTCGACAGGAACAACTCACCCCTCCACTTT CATTLDRNNSPLHF
TRBD1 . TRBJ1-2 TRBV5-1 13 TGCGCCAGCAGCTCCGGACAGGGATCTGGCTACACCTTC CASSSGQGSGYTF
. once TRBJ2-3 TRBV7-9 16 TGTGCCAGCAGCCACCCCAGGGGGGATCCCTCAGATACGCAGTATTTT CASSHPRGDPSDTQYF
TRBD1 few TRBJ1-1 TRBV18 15 TGTGCCAGCTCACCATTTGGTCAGGGGGAGACTGAAGCTTTCTTT CASSPFGQGETEAFF
. . TRBJ2-7 TRBV30 13 TGTGCCTGGAACCCAGCGGCCTCCTACGAGCAGTACTTC CAWNPAASYEQYF
TRBD2 . TRBJ2-7 TRBV5-1 14 TGCGCCAGCAGCTTGGCCGGGAGGGTCTACGAGCAGTACTTC CASSLAGRVYEQYF
. . TRBJ2-3 TRBV7-3 13 TGTGCCAGCAGCCCAGCGATCGCAGATACGCAGTATTTT CASSPAIADTQYF
TRBD2 . TRBJ2-5 TRBV7-9 15 TGTGCCAGCAGACCGATAGCGGGAGGGAAAGAGACCCAGTACTTC CASRPIAGGKETQYF
. . TRBJ1-3 TRBV15 16 TGTGCCACCAGCAGAGATGGGGCAAATACTGGAAACACCATATATTTT CATSRDGANTGNTIYF
. . TRBJ2-5 TRBV18 13 TGTGCCAGCTCACCGGAGGGCCAAGAGACCCAGTACTTC CASSPEGQETQYF
TRBD1 few TRBJ2-7 TRBV19 16 TGTGCCAGTAGTATAGGGGACAGCATCATCTCCTACGAGCAGTACTTC CASSIGDSIISYEQYF
TRBD2 . TRBJ2-1 TRBV19 15 TGTGCCAGTAGTATAGATAGCGGGAGGGCGAATGAGCAGTTCTTC CASSIDSGRANEQFF
. . TRBJ2-5 TRBV27 14 TGTGCCAGCAGTTTAGGGGGGGCGAGAGAGACCCAGTACTTC CASSLGGARETQYF
. . TRBJ1-1 TRBV10-3 13 TGTGCCATTGGTGCCAGGGATGGGACTGAAGCTTTCTTT CAIGARDGTEAFF
. . TRBJ2-3 TRBV30 15 TGTGCCTGGACCCTGGAGGCCCGATACACAGATACGCAGTATTTT CAWTLEARYTDTQYF
. . TRBJ1-2 TRBV5-1 14 TGCGCCAGCAGCTCCGCAGGGGCAAACTATGGCTACACCTTC CASSSAGANYGYTF
. . TRBJ2-1 TRBV4-1 14 TGCGCCAGCAAGCGACACGCCGACAGGAATGAGCAGTTCTTC CASKRHADRNEQFF
. . TRBJ2-2 TRBV19 10 TGTGCCACCTATCACGGGGAGCTGTTTTTT CATYHGELFF
TRBD1 . TRBJ1-5 TRBV24-1 14 TGTGCCACCAGTCGGGACAGGGGCTTTCAGCCCCAGCATTTT CATSRDRGFQPQHF
TRBD2 . TRBJ2-3 TRBV6-6 16 TGTGCCAGCAGTTCTCTCCCGACTAGCGGGAGTTATACGCAGTATTTT CASSSLPTSGSYTQYF
. . TRBJ2-3 TRBV11-2 17 TGTGCCAGCAGACCCGGTCGGGGAGCGACTAGCACAGATACGCAGTATTTT CASRPGRGATSTDTQYF
. . TRBJ2-7 TRBV9 13 TGTGCCAGCAGCCCAGGGGTCGACTACGAGCAGTACTTC CASSPGVDYEQYF
TRBD2 . TRBJ2-3 TRBV29-1 14 TGCAGCGTTATGACTAGCGGAATCACAGATACGCAGTATTTT CSVMTSGITDTQYF
TRBD1 . TRBJ2-1 TRBV7-3 15 TGTGCCAGCAGCTTAGGGACAGGGTCCTACAATGAGCAGTTCTTC CASSLGTGSYNEQFF
TRBD1 once TRBJ2-6 TRBV5-4 17 TGTGCCAGCAGCTTGGACAGGGGGGACTCTGGGGCCAACGTCCTGACTTTC CASSLDRGDSGANVLTF
TRBD2 . TRBJ2-3 TRBV5-4 15 TGTGCCAGCACCCCCGGGGGGGATAGCACAGATACGCAGTATTTT CASTPGGDSTDTQYF
TRBD1 . TRBJ2-2 TRBV6-4 17 TGTGCCAGCAGTGACACCGGGACAGATAATAACACCGGGGAGCTGTTTTTT CASSDTGTDNNTGELFF
TRBD1 . TRBJ2-2 TRBV11-3 14 TGTGCCAGCAGCTCGCTCAGGGGGACCGGGGAGCTGTTTTTT CASSSLRGTGELFF
. . TRBJ2-7 TRBV28 13 TGTGCCAGCAATCCGGGATCTCTCTACGAGCAGTACTTC CASNPGSLYEQYF
. . TRBJ1-2 TRBV30 12 TGTGCCTGGAGTGTACGGGGGGGGCTCTACACCTTC CAWSVRGGLYTF
TRBD1 . TRBJ1-2 TRBV9 13 TGTGCCAGCAGATCGACAGGGACCCATGGCTACACCTTC CASRSTGTHGYTF
. . TRBJ2-7 TRBV19 14 TGTGCCAGTAGTCACGACAGGACACCCTACGAGCAGTACTTC CASSHDRTPYEQYF
. . TRBJ2-7 TRBV2 12 TGTGCCAGCAGTTTTACTAGAGGCGAGCAGTACTTC CASSFTRGEQYF
. once TRBJ1-1 TRBV27 16 TGTGCCAGCAGCTTACGGGTCCGGGCAGGGGACACTGAAGCTTTCTTT CASSLRVRAGDTEAFF
. once TRBJ1-2 TRBV2 16 TGTGCCAGCAGTTATGGTATTGCCGGTAGAAACTATGGCTACACCTTC CASSYGIAGRNYGYTF
. . TRBJ2-1 TRBV11-2 13 TGTGCCAGCAGCTTAGCAGCCTACAATGAGCAGTTCTTC CASSLAAYNEQFF
TRBD2 . TRBJ2-7 TRBV5-6 18 TGTGCCAGCAGCTTGATTGGGACTAGCGGGAGTAGGACCTACGAGCAGTACTTC CASSLIGTSGSRTYEQYF
TRBD2 . TRBJ2-2 TRBV30 17 TGTGCCTGGAGCGCCGGACTAGCGGGAGGGCCTGGCGGGGAGCTGTTTTTT CAWSAGLAGGPGGELFF
. once TRBJ2-3 TRBV6-6 12 TGTGCCAGCAGCCACAGGATGGATACGCAGTATTTT CASSHRMDTQYF
TRBD2 . TRBJ2-3 TRBV5-1 15 TGCGCCAGCAGCACGCTAGCGGCTAGCACAGATACGCAGTATTTT CASSTLAASTDTQYF
TRBD2 . TRBJ2-3 TRBV5-4 14 TGTGCCAGCACCCTAGCGGGAGGGGCAGATACGCAGTATTTT CASTLAGGADTQYF
. . TRBJ1-1 TRBV30 13 TGTGCCTGGAGTGTCCAGGTTAACACTGAAGCTTTCTTT CAWSVQVNTEAFF
TRBD2 . TRBJ2-1 TRBV29-1 14 TGCAGCGTTGGCATGAGCGGGAGGGGAGGTGAGCAGTTCTTC CSVGMSGRGGEQFF
. . TRBJ1-2 TRBV24-1 13 TGTGCCACCAGTCTCAGGGGCAACTATGGCTACACCTTC CATSLRGNYGYTF
TRBD2 . TRBJ2-4 TRBV15 16 TGTGCCACCAGCACAGGGGGGGCAGCGGGAGGAAACATTCAGTACTTC CATSTGGAAGGNIQYF
TRBD1 . TRBJ2-3 TRBV5-1 15 TGCGCCAGCAGCTTGGGGGGACAGGTTGCAGATACGCAGTATTTT CASSLGGQVADTQYF